This T cell receptor beta chain was captured by sequencing in a study of cytomegalovirus exposure and HLA in healthy donors (dated by TCRdb to 2017 to 2019). In the study overall: In an earlier analysis of 587 of the donors, 276 Gb of sequence data and 90 million to 120 million unique TCR beta sequences from roughly 180 million T cells were reported. Donor age, sex, ethnicity and CMV serostatus were compiled together with the repertoire data. The study aimed to test whether signatures of past pathogen exposure could be identified by cataloging public T cell receptors. To decide whether each TCR beta V gene segment behaved as functional or pseudogenic, an earlier analysis of some 600 of the donors relied on high-throughput TCR beta sequencing. To predict cytomegalovirus infection status, the study combined high-throughput TCR immunosequencing, statistical association of individual TCRs with disease status, and machine learning. Rather than drawing on any new phenotypic data, the later analysis identified candidate immune exposures from TCR beta sequences and the way those sequences occurred across donors. A later genetic analysis used genome-wide SNP genotypes for about three fifths of the 666 donors, treating that subset as a discovery cohort. HLA typing covered class I and class II loci at four-digit resolution. All discovery cohort repertoires had been generated on a single sequencing platform. Typing coverage varied by locus: about 620-640 donors for A, B, C, DRB1 and DQB1; roughly 520 for DQA1; more than 600 for DPA1; fewer than 480 for DPB1. Among some 400 genotyped donors of the cohort, an average of roughly 240,000 unique TCR beta nucleotide sequences were sequenced per donor, roughly 18% of them non-productive. A handful of DR-DQ haplotypes were treated as single units for association and clustering because of strong linkage in the cohort. Roughly 300 gigabases of sequencing data and 70 million to 95 million unique TCR sequences made up an early release that covered 500 to 700 HLA-typed donors. Using immunosequencing, the study profiled T cell repertoires from fewer than 850 subjects and related those repertoires to cytomegalovirus serostatus. Of the roughly 400 genotyped donors, over 65% fell in the genetic ancestry cluster associated with self-reported Caucasian donors. To study patterns of TCR occurrence, a later analysis re-analyzed previously published TCR beta repertoires from hundreds of donors and added high-resolution HLA genotyping. A separate validation cohort of more than 100 different subjects was used in addition to the roughly 620-subject first cohort.

The library was generated by the immunoSEQ multiplex PCR assay. The multiplex PCR relied on a mix of 60 forward primers for TCR Vbeta segments and 13 reverse primers for TCR Jbeta segments. A multiplex PCR assay on genomic DNA amplified the CDR3 region of rearranged TCR beta genes. The amplified TCR beta libraries were sequenced on the Illumina HiSeq System as 87-base-pair reads. From the authors' description of their analysis: A later analysis counted about 80 million unique TCR beta chains across the roughly 700 repertoires, and roughly 9.9 million of these chains were shared by at least two donors. Raw reads were error-corrected and collapsed into unique sequences by a nearest-neighbor algorithm in which closely related sequences were merged to remove PCR and sequencing errors. To assign V, D and J gene segments, CDR3 sequences were aligned to IMGT reference sequences. For a sequence to be retained, at least a six-nucleotide match to both a V gene segment and a J gene segment was required. Rearrangements were called productive when the CDR3 lacked stop codons and stayed in frame with V and J; all others were non-productive. Following IMGT convention, CDR3 was defined as the stretch from the second conserved V-encoded cysteine to the conserved J-encoded phenylalanine. The earlier analysis of about 530 of the donors excluded any sequence lacking an unambiguous match to a single V gene segment. An earlier analysis of fewer than 750 of the donors called V segments functional above 56.7% productive rearrangements and segregating when the between-donor standard deviation exceeded 5%. A statistical classification framework was built to diagnose cytomegalovirus status from the catalog of TCR beta chain sequences. V and J gene assignment, in a later analysis, came from comparing TCR nucleotide sequences with IMGT/GENE-DB human TR gene sequences. The TCRdist pipeline was used in a later analysis to assign CDR3 sequences and most-parsimonious VDJ recombination scenarios. In a later analysis, each TCR beta chain was defined by its CDR3 amino acid sequence together with its V-gene family, and reads lacking a unique V-gene family were excluded. To address suspected cross-contamination and a sequencing artifact, a later analysis removed several hundred highly shared, low-generation-probability nucleotide sequences. A later analysis calculated a clonal expansion index for each public chain from normalized within-repertoire ranks of inferred template counts. Generation probabilities in a later analysis came from a VDJ recombination model fitted to out-of-frame rearrangements, and those results were checked against IGoR. In a later analysis, TCR-TCR, TCR-HLA and TCR-CMV co-occurrence was scored with hypergeometric tests, and a repertoire-size bias correction was applied to TCR pairs. In a later analysis, false discovery rates were estimated by permuting HLA or CMV assignments 20 times. In a later analysis, co-occurring TCRs were grouped using DBSCAN, with TCRdist sequence similarity added in when clustering inside HLA-allele-positive subsets. Co-occurrence clustering excluded repertoires with fewer than 30,000 or more than 120,000 public chains, plus five with anomalous nucleotide sharing. TCRdb limited this immuneACCESS table to in-frame rearrangements with V and J called. A share of clones is missing; checked studies link under half to unresolved V genes, and the rest is unexplained. That table furnishes V, J and clone size, whereas the DNA furnished D and trimming. This sample holds 170,000 or so clones; 84% were observed only once. The ten largest clones capture around 4.9% of the sample.

The CDR3, from cysteine to phenylalanine, totals 17 residues. The read is trimmed to its CDR3 DNA, 51 bases read in frame from base 1. The CDR1 and CDR2 encoded by the germline V gene (reference sequence) are SSHAT and FNYEAQ. Overall study results and their limits: In an earlier analysis of around 500 of the donors, most TCR beta V segments appeared in productive rearrangements about 87% or about 30% of the time, broadly matching IMGT annotations. The presence/absence analyses assumed that sequencing depth was roughly uniform across donors, and that assumption may not be true. In both the original and validation cohorts, the classifier was reported to diagnose cytomegalovirus status with high specificity and sensitivity. A cluster of highly shared sequence variants was judged likely to be a technical artifact of the sequencing pipeline. According to a later analysis, parvovirus B19, influenza, CMV and Epstein-Barr virus appeared linked to several top co-occurrence clusters. A further reported finding was that TCR beta sequences accurately predicted the HLA-A and HLA-B alleles for most subjects in the first cohort. V-gene and J-gene trimming of TCR beta chains was associated with a missense DCLRE1C variant in a later genetic analysis, and the association was replicated in an independent cohort. When HLA alleles, especially DR and DQ, strongly co-occurred, TCR associations were difficult to assign to individual alleles. The authors suggested that the approach could potentially be extended to other disease states and immunological phenotypes. Most TCR sequences were seen in very few donors, while some public TCRs were found in many individuals. Because counts were too low, approximately 18 rarely observed V segments, including chromosome 9 orphons, were excluded from the earlier analysis of some 540 of the donors. In a later genetic analysis, fewer N-insertions in productive TCRs were reported among donors in an Asian-associated ancestry cluster than the roughly 640-donor mean. For the cohort, immune exposure information was limited to CMV serostatus. A later analysis associated about 17,000 TCR beta sequences with specific HLA alleles at a false discovery rate of 0.05. Some IMGT-functional V segments, including TRBV6-2 and TRBV6-3, could not be told apart with the 87-base-pair reads, so those segments were excluded. The study gave a list of about 170 TCR beta chains associated with cytomegalovirus. A later analysis found that TCR association rates varied across HLA loci, with DRB1 alleles showing the most associated TCRs and HLA-C alleles the fewest. Correlated functional status among segregating V segments might reflect linkage disequilibrium, but an unknown experimental factor could not be ruled out. In a later analysis, most CMV-associated TCR beta chains were found to appear HLA-restricted, with HLA associations seemingly driven largely by CMV exposure. Only TCR beta chains were sequenced in this cohort, and the absence of alpha or paired-chain data limited detectable features. Because HLA typing was missing for some donors at each locus, association tests included only the typed subset. A few of the identified cytomegalovirus-associated TCR beta chains were confirmed in vitro to be specific for cytomegalovirus antigens. A later analysis found that HLA-associated TCR beta chains were more clonally expanded and had lower generation probabilities than equally common non-associated chains.

The cohort comprised more than 550 healthy bone marrow donors. At the time of sampling, all cohort members were nominally healthy, though unrecorded immune exposures were likely present. The donor was CMV seropositive and was included in the group of 250 to 300 seropositive cohort members. Every donor gave a peripheral blood sample, and the peripheral blood mononuclear cells from that sample were used for TCR beta sequencing. The Qiagen DNeasy Blood Extraction Kit was used to extract genomic DNA from the blood cell samples. This clone appeared once. Which antigen it targets is not known. The junction differs from germline at one of its ends, possibly a read error.

Sequencing input: PBMCs. The sequence derives from a girl aged 10-17 years in good health and CMV-seropositive. The sequence links TRBV7-7 to TRBJ2-1; 10 junctional bases match TRBD2. The base sequence is TGTGCTAGCAGCCCCCTGGGGCTAGCGGGGGACTACAATGAGCAGTTCTTC. This codes for CASSPLGLAGDYNEQFF.